This entry is about one TCR beta chain. Its matching antigen is unknown. Some clones are missing from TCRdb's copy, which holds only in-frame ones; the method was immunoSEQ multiplex PCR. The table shows some 95,000 clones, with roughly nine tenths occurring only once. These data are taken from a study of T cell responses to AZD1222 COVID-19 vaccine. Unmatched junction bases numbered 12, after V lost 0 bases and J lost 7 bases. CDR1 is MGHRA, CDR2 YSYEKL, per germline. This CDR3 contains 16 residues. Regarding the study as a whole: Among those given AZD1222, only five or six were seropositive at baseline.

The sample was peripheral blood, taken on day 0 of MenACWY control vaccination. The chain uses TRBV4-1 and TRBJ2-7, with 7 bases fitting TRBD1. The sequence was collected from an adult in good health. The CDR3 sequence is CASSQDLPDRAGEQYF. Written as DNA, the CDR3 is TGCGCCAGCAGCCAAGATTTACCCGACAGGGCAGGGGAGCAGTACTTC.